This TCR beta chain originates from a study of cytomegalovirus exposure and HLA in healthy donors. At the level of the study: Within the Caucasian-associated ancestry cluster were more than 75% of the approximately 370 genotyped donors.

Findings and limits, study-wide: Earlier results showed most TCR beta V segments being productive about 87% or about 30% of the time.

Researchers ran the PCR with 60 Vbeta and 13 Jbeta primers. The assay was immunoSEQ multiplex PCR, and TCRdb's table has in-frame clones only and misses some. The sample gives around 110,000 clones, roughly 70% of which show up once; 14% is in the top ten. Turning to this clone: Its antigen is as yet unknown.

Material for sequencing was PBMCs. The receptor was isolated from a middle-aged woman in good health and CMV-seropositive.

The CDR3 DNA reads as TGTGCCAGTTCAGGGAACTATGGCTACACCTTC. It encodes CASSGNYGYTF. V and J are TRBV28 and TRBJ1-2, with D perhaps TRBD1 (5 bases). The CDR3 sequence is 11 residues long. The V gene lost 9 bases and the J gene lost 2 bases, with 7 bases spanning the gap. Per the germline V gene, CDR1 is MDHEN and CDR2 is SYDVKM.